The 25 T cell receptor beta chains below come from one sample, sequenced in a study of human thymus T cells. Generated by immunoSEQ multiplex PCR, the TCRdb table keeps only in-frame clones and is missing some. This repertoire shows around 70,000 clones, 95% found once; its top ten account for under 0.04%. In corrective heart surgery, resections were taken, and these provided the thymus tissue. The sequenced sample consisted of thymus tissue. The origin of the receptors is a girl under two years old with a congenital heart defect but otherwise immunologically healthy.

The chain is built from TRBV2 and TRBJ2-2; the match to TRBD1 covers 7 bases. V was pared by 5 bases and J by 6 bases, with 12 bases of the junction left unmatched. CDR3 length: 16 amino acids. CDR1 and CDR2 from the germline V gene are SNHLY and FYNNEI. The CDR3 coding sequence is TGTGCCAGCAGTCACCGACAGGGCCCCAGGTCCGGGGAGCTGTTTTTT. It is translated as CASSHRQGPRSGELFF.

The CDR3 DNA is TGTGCTAGTGGTTTGGTGGGGCCTCAAGAGACCCAGTACTTC. This sequence encodes CASGLVGPQETQYF. The chain couples TRBV12-5 to TRBJ2-5, with D possibly matching TRBD1 (5 bases). Germline-derived CDR1 and CDR2 are LGHNT and FRNRAP. V was cut by 0 bases and J by 2 bases, with 7 bases left in between. CDR3 length: 14 residues. The full variable domain, rest sourced from reference TRBV12-5 and TRBJ2-5, is DARVTQTPRHKVTEMGQEVTMRCQPILGHNTVFWYRQTMMQGLELLAYFRNRAPLDDSGMPKDRFSAEMPDATLATLKIQPSEPRDSAVYFCASGLVGPQETQYFGPGTRLLVL.

CDR3 residues: CASSQEDGWEQFF. In nucleotides, the CDR3 is TGTGCCAGCAGCCAAGAAGATGGGTGGGAGCAGTTCTTC. This chain joins TRBV4-2 and TRBJ2-1; D is unresolved. V lost 0 bases to trimming and J lost 10 bases, with 10 bases between them. The CDR3 totals 13 residues. CDR1 is LGHNA, CDR2 YNFKEQ, per germline.

This chain uses TRBV7-9 with TRBJ1-3, with a weak D call TRBD1 (6 bases). The CDR3 loop spans 19 amino acids. The V and J ends lost 1 base and 0 bases respectively, with 19 bases between them. Germline lookup yields CDR1 SEHNR and CDR2 FQNEAQ (reference sequence). CDR3 sequence reads: CASSLDQTTTGSSGNTIYF. The CDR3 nucleotides read TGTGCCAGCAGCTTAGACCAAACGACAACAGGGAGCTCTGGAAACACCATATATTTT. Full variable domain (missing parts from reference TRBV7-9 and TRBJ1-3): DTGVSQNPRHKITKRGQNVTFRCDPISEHNRLYWYRQTLGQGPEFLTYFQNEAQLEKSRLLSDRFSAERPKGSFSTLEIQRTEQGDSAMYLCASSLDQTTTGSSGNTIYFGEGSWLTVV.

The chain combines TRBV5-1 with TRBJ2-1; D not resolved. This CDR3 spans 14 amino acids. V was shortened by 5 bases and J by 3 bases, with 12 bases between the two germline ends. Germline CDR1 and CDR2: SGHRS and YFSETQ. DNA of the CDR3: TGCGCCAGCAGGTCCCCCACAATCTACAATGAGCAGTTCTTC. Protein: CASRSPTIYNEQFF.

The rearrangement links TRBV7-9 to TRBJ2-7; D is perhaps TRBD1 or TRBD2 (6 bases each). V lost 3 bases, J lost 0 bases, and 12 bases lay in between. From germline, CDR1 is SEHNR and CDR2 FQNEAQ (reference sequence). The CDR3 is 15 residues long. The CDR3 bases are TGTGCCAGCAGCTTGAGGGGGGACAACTCCTACGAGCAGTACTTC. Protein sequence: CASSLRGDNSYEQYF.

This rearrangement joins TRBV6-6 to TRBJ1-2; D gene unclear. CDR1 and CDR2 from the germline V gene are MNHNY and SVGAGI (reference sequence). V was shortened by 2 bases and J by 6 bases, with 7 bases between the two germline ends. The CDR3 is made up of 12 amino acids. The CDR3 DNA reads as TGTGCCAGCAGTTACCACAGTGATGGCTACACCTTC. This codes for CASSYHSDGYTF.

V usage is TRBV7-2 and J usage is TRBJ1-2, with D perhaps TRBD1 (6 bases). Germline V gives CDR1 SGHTA, CDR2 FQGNSA. This CDR3 contains 16 residues. Deletions cut 2 bases from V and 7 bases from J, with 20 bases between. CDR3 nucleotides: TGTGCCAGCAGCTTATTGGGGGCAGGGGAAAAGGGTGGCTACACCTTC. It yields the protein CASSLLGAGEKGGYTF.

This clone appeared once. The J gene is TRBJ2-1, the V gene TRBV5-1; D is undetermined. With 4 bases removed from V and 0 bases from J, the gap between germline ends came to 26 bases. This CDR3 has 20 amino acids. CDR1 and CDR2 (germline): SGHRS, YFSETQ. Written as DNA, the CDR3 is TGCGCCAGCAGCCAATTCCCTCTTTTAAGGCGGAATAGCTCCTACAATGAGCAGTTCTTC. It yields the protein CASSQFPLLRRNSSYNEQFF.

The rearrangement links TRBV7-8 to TRBJ2-6; no clear D gene. Germline V lookup: CDR1 SGHVS, CDR2 FQNEAQ. The CDR3 totals 18 residues. The V end lost 5 bases, the J end lost 5 bases, and 22 bases lay between the germline ends. The CDR3 reads CASSVDPYPQSRANVLTF. The DNA of the CDR3 is TGTGCCAGCAGCGTAGATCCTTACCCACAAAGTCGGGCCAACGTCCTGACTTTC.

The J gene is TRBJ2-7, the V gene TRBV28; weak D call: TRBD2 (6 bases). The CDR3 extends over 14 amino acids. Germline V gives CDR1 MDHEN, CDR2 SYDVKM. The ends were cut back, 7 bases at V and 0 bases at J, with 13 bases in the middle. The DNA for the CDR3 is TGTGCCAGCAACGGGACTGCCCTCTCCTACGAGCAGTACTTC. As protein: CASNGTALSYEQYF.

The table lists this clone with a count of one. The V and J genes are TRBV28 and TRBJ2-1; D not certain. V lost 2 bases and J lost 3, with 11 bases in between. This CDR3 has 15 amino acids. Per the germline V gene, CDR1 is MDHEN and CDR2 is SYDVKM. In nucleotides, the CDR3 is TGTGCCAGCAGTTTACCTAGAAGGGACTACAATGAGCAGTTCTTC. Translated, it gives CASSLPRRDYNEQFF. Based on the CDR3 plus reference TRBV28 and TRBJ2-1, the full variable domain is DVKVTQSSRYLVKRTGEKVFLECVQDMDHENMFWYRQDPGLGLRLIYFSYDVKMKEKGDIPEGYSVSREKKERFSLILESASTNQTSMYLCASSLPRRDYNEQFFGPGTRLTVL.

The chain uses TRBV5-1 and TRBJ2-7; 7 bases fit TRBD1. CDR1 is SGHRS and CDR2 is YFSETQ in the germline V gene. The CDR3 is made up of 15 amino acids. With V trimmed by 6 bases and J by 4 bases, 13 bases remained unmatched. The CDR3 DNA reads as TGCGCCAGCACCCAAGCACCGGGACAGATATACGAGCAGTACTTC. It codes for CASTQAPGQIYEQYF.

The V gene is TRBV4-1, the J gene TRBJ2-4; D assignment may be TRBD1 or TRBD2 (5 bases each). Germline V lookup: CDR1 MGHRA, CDR2 YSYEKL. CDR3 length equals 13 residues. The V and J ends lost 0 bases and 14 bases respectively, with 14 bases between them. This chain's CDR3 is CASSQERGTQKYF. The CDR3 DNA reads TGCGCCAGCAGCCAAGAAAGAGGGACCCAAAAGTACTTC.

The gene calls are TRBV19 and TRBJ2-5; tentatively, D is TRBD2 (6 bases). The CDR3 has 14 residues. Germline lookup yields CDR1 LNHDA and CDR2 SQIVND (reference sequence). Deletions cut 1 base from V and 1 base from J, with 7 bases between. CDR3 DNA sequence: TGTGCCAGTAGTATAGGGGGGGTCCAAGAGACCCAGTACTTC. Translated: CASSIGGVQETQYF.

This chain joins TRBV29-1 and TRBJ2-1, with 8 nucleotides matching TRBD2. Looked up from germline, CDR1 is SQVTM and CDR2 is ANQGSEA. The CDR3 runs to 14 residues. V gave up 5 bases and J gave up 5 bases; unmatched junction bases: 8. The CDR3 reads CSVPSERGHNEQFF. The DNA for the CDR3 is TGCAGCGTTCCATCGGAGCGGGGGCACAATGAGCAGTTCTTC.

In the case of this clone: At one end, the junction sequence differs from germline, possibly due to a read error. The rearrangement joins TRBV5-1 to TRBJ1-5; D not resolved. The CDR3 loop spans 13 amino acids. The germline gives CDR1 SGHRS, CDR2 YFSETQ. This CDR3 is CASSFGSNQPQHF. CDR3 nucleotide sequence: TGTGCCAGCAGCTTTGGTAGCAATCAGCCCCAGCATTTT.

The chain couples TRBV13 to TRBJ2-1; TRBD2 is a possible D gene (6 bases). Germline values: CDR1 PRHDT, CDR2 FYEKMQ (reference sequence). The CDR3 runs to 14 residues. Trimming removed 0 bases from V and 6 bases from J, with 9 bases in between. The chain's CDR3 is CASSLGGGANEQFF. In nucleotides, the CDR3 is TGTGCCAGCAGCTTAGGGGGCGGGGCCAATGAGCAGTTCTTC. Complete variable domain (other parts from reference TRBV13 and TRBJ2-1): AAGVIQSPRHLIKEKRETATLKCYPIPRHDTVYWYQQGPGQDPQFLISFYEKMQSDKGSIPDRFSAQQFSDYHSELNMSSLELGDSALYFCASSLGGGANEQFFGPGTRLTVL.

Here the CDR3 reads CASSLWGILASGKETQYF. The CDR3 coding sequence is TGCGCCAGCAGCTTGTGGGGGATTCTGGCTAGCGGGAAGGAGACCCAGTACTTC. The rearrangement uses TRBV5-1 and TRBJ2-5, with TRBD2 matching over 9 bases. Trimming removed 1 base from V and 5 bases from J; junction bases left unmatched: 15. Germline CDR1 reads SGHRS; CDR2 reads YFSETQ. The CDR3 extends over 18 amino acids.

This rearrangement joins TRBV29-1 to TRBJ2-1; unclear D gene. V lost 7 bases, J lost 7 bases, and 20 bases lay in between. Germline values: CDR1 SQVTM, CDR2 ANQGSEA. The CDR3 is 14 residues long. DNA of the CDR3: TGCAGCGGCCCAAAATGCGGTCCCAGGAATGAGCAGTTCTTC. Its translation is CSGPKCGPRNEQFF.

The chain links TRBV9 to TRBJ1-2; 8 bases are a match to TRBD1. This CDR3 has 15 amino acids. V lost 3 bases to trimming and J lost 4 bases; unmatched junction nucleotides: 8. Germline CDR1 and CDR2: SGDLS and YYNGEE. For the CDR3, the DNA is TGTGCCAGCAGCGCGGACAGGGCAAGAACCTATGGCTACACCTTC. Amino acids: CASSADRARTYGYTF. Variable domain in full (rest from reference TRBV9 and TRBJ1-2): DSGVTQTPKHLITATGQRVTLRCSPRSGDLSVYWYQQSLDQGLQFLIQYYNGEERAKGNILERFSAQQFPDLHSELNLSSLELGDSALYFCASSADRARTYGYTFGSGTRLTVV.

J is TRBJ2-7 and V is TRBV7-8; D gene ambiguous. The CDR3 runs 11 residues. With 4 bases removed from V and 9 bases from J, the gap between germline ends came to 10 bases. Germline V gene data show CDR1 as SGHVS and CDR2 as FQNEAQ. The DNA for the CDR3 is TGTGCCAGCAGCTCCCGGGTCCGGCAGTACTTC. Translation gives CASSSRVRQYF.

The DNA of the CDR3 is TGCGCCAGCAGCATCGGGACAGGGGGAAAAGTGTGTGGGGCCAACGTCCTGACTTTC. This translates into CASSIGTGGKVCGANVLTF. The rearrangement links TRBV5-1 to TRBJ2-6; 11 nucleotides line up with TRBD1. Germline-derived CDR1 and CDR2 are SGHRS and YFSETQ. This CDR3 spans 19 amino acids. V lost 4 bases to trimming and J lost 3 bases; unmatched junction nucleotides: 12.

The chain uses TRBV6-5 and TRBJ1-1; no definite D call. Looked up from germline, CDR1 is MNHEY and CDR2 is SVGAGI. Between the trimmed V and J ends, which lost 1 base and 4 bases, there was a span of 13 bases. This CDR3 region has 15 residues. The CDR3 here is CASSYFPGSGTEAFF. The CDR3, as DNA: TGTGCCAGCAGTTACTTCCCGGGATCAGGCACTGAAGCTTTCTTT.

The CDR3 protein is CASSFSGSRPTDTQYF. The CDR3 nucleotides are TGTGCCAGCAGTTTTTCGGGGTCCCGTCCCACAGATACGCAGTATTTT. The V call is TRBV27, the J call TRBJ2-3, with D tentatively TRBD2 (5 bases). This CDR3 contains 16 residues. V shed 3 bases and J shed 2 bases, with 15 bases lying between them. In germline, CDR1 is MNHEY, CDR2 SMNVEV (reference sequence).